Each of the 29 T cell receptor beta chains below was sequenced from the same sample in a study of beta chain features in type 1 diabetes (dated by TCRdb to 2017 to 2018). Library preparation used the immunoSEQ multiplex PCR assay. The entire amount of isolated RNA was reverse transcribed using the High Capacity cDNA Reverse Transcription Kit, so the sequenced TCRB transcripts were expressed ones. TCRdb re-hosts the immuneACCESS table, in-frame sequences only. Its copies lack some clones; in the studies checked, an unresolved V gene accounts for under half of them, and the cause for the rest is not known. This sample gives around 350,000 clones in total; over 10% of them show up just once. Approximately 0.015% of the sample is taken by the ten largest. Sequencing was carried out using naive CD4+ T cells from blood. This specimen's cell subset or site label, per the study, means: true naive CD4+ T cells. The source is a man aged 18 to 35 in good health.

The DNA for the CDR3 is TGCGCCAGCAGAGGGCAGGGACAAGAGACCCAGTACTTC. Translation: CASRGQGQETQYF. V and J are TRBV4-1 and TRBJ2-5, with D possibly being TRBD1 (5 bases). Looked up from germline, CDR1 is MGHRA and CDR2 is YSYEKL. Trimming pared 6 bases from V and 2 bases from J, leaving 10 bases between. This CDR3 contains 13 residues.

The chain is built from TRBV27 and TRBJ2-1; D possibly corresponds to TRBD2 (6 bases). Germline assignment: CDR1 MNHEY and CDR2 SMNVEV (reference sequence). Trimming shortened V by 3 bases and J by 8 bases, and 14 bases separated the two germline ends. This CDR3 region has 14 residues. The DNA for the CDR3 is TGTGCCAGCAGTTTCGGGGACTCCCAGTATGAGCAGTTCTTC. It specifies CASSFGDSQYEQFF.

This clone was detected a few times. The V call is TRBV2, the J call TRBJ1-2, with TRBD1 matching over 7 bases. The CDR3 loop spans 14 amino acids. Germline CDR1 is SNHLY and CDR2 is FYNNEI. With 5 bases clipped from V and 0 bases from J, the junction kept 3 bases outside the gene matches. The chain's CDR3 is CASSTGVSNYGYTF. CDR3 DNA: TGTGCCAGCAGTACAGGGGTATCTAACTATGGCTACACCTTC.

This clone was counted only a few times. The V gene is TRBV30, the J gene TRBJ2-1; D is possibly TRBD1 (5 bases). V lost 3 bases and J lost 7, with 10 bases in between. In germline, CDR1 is GTSNPN, CDR2 SVGIG (reference sequence). CDR3 length: 12 amino acids. DNA for the CDR3: TGTGCCTGGAGCACAGGCTCGAATGAGCAGTTCTTC. It specifies CAWSTGSNEQFF. Drawing the rest from reference TRBV30 and TRBJ2-1, the complete variable domain is SQTIHQWPATLVQPVGSPLSLECTVEGTSNPNLYWYRQAAGRGLQLLFYSVGIGQISSEVPQNLSASRPQDRQFILSSKKLLLSDSGFYLCAWSTGSNEQFFGPGTRLTVL.

This clone was seen only a few times. The rearrangement joins TRBV6-4 to TRBJ1-3; D ambiguous. CDR3 size: 15 residues. Per the germline V gene, CDR1 is MRHNA and CDR2 is SNTAGT. V dropped 4 bases and J dropped 6 bases, with 16 bases sitting between them. The CDR3 reads CASSASQVGENTIYF. The CDR3 nucleotides read TGTGCCAGCAGTGCTTCTCAAGTCGGGGAAAACACCATATATTTT.

V gene TRBV29-1 combines with J gene TRBJ2-1, with TRBD2 matching over 13 bases. V shed 0 bases, J shed 4 bases, and the junction held 3 bases outside the gene matches. The V gene's germline CDR1 is SQVTM and CDR2 ANQGSEA. The length of the CDR3 is 16 residues. CDR3 nucleotides: TGCAGCGTTGAAGACGTGGGACTAGCGGGATACAATGAGCAGTTCTTC. Protein sequence: CSVEDVGLAGYNEQFF.

This clone was found a few times. This chain links TRBV28 with TRBJ1-2; TRBD1 might be the D (6 bases). Trimming stripped 6 bases from V and 7 bases from J, with 15 bases between. CDR3 size: 13 residues. Germline V gene sequence: CDR1 MDHEN, CDR2 SYDVKM. The CDR3 nucleotides read TGTGCCAGCAGCCCAGGGGTGTTCTCTGGCTACACCTTC. Protein product: CASSPGVFSGYTF.

The chain carries TRBV7-2 and TRBJ1-3; D remains ambiguous. Trimming left V 5 bases short and J 0 bases short, with 11 bases between. CDR1 and CDR2 (germline): SGHTA, FQGNSA. This CDR3 contains 15 residues. CDR3 in amino acids: CASSPPSRSGNTIYF. The CDR3 DNA reads as TGTGCCAGCAGCCCCCCGTCTCGCTCTGGAAACACCATATATTTT.

This clone turned up a few times. This sequence joins TRBV27 and TRBJ2-1; the D gene is possibly TRBD2 (6 bases). V dropped 5 bases and J dropped 0 bases, with 11 bases sitting between them. This CDR3 spans 15 amino acids. Germline V gene lookup returns CDR1 MNHEY and CDR2 SMNVEV (reference sequence). In DNA form, the CDR3 reads TGTGCCAGCAGTGCAGGCGGGGCCTCCTACAATGAGCAGTTCTTC. Its protein product is CASSAGGASYNEQFF.

The chain joins TRBV30 to TRBJ1-2; 7 bases fit TRBD1. CDR1 and CDR2 from the germline V gene are GTSNPN and SVGIG (reference sequence). This CDR3 is 12 amino acids long. The V gene end was trimmed by 4 bases and the J gene end by 2 bases; junction bases not matched to a gene: 1. The CDR3 bases are TGTGCCTGGACAGGGGGGAACTATGGCTACACCTTC. As protein: CAWTGGNYGYTF.

This CDR3 reads CAWYRDDYGYTF. The CDR3 coding sequence is TGTGCCTGGTACAGGGACGACTATGGCTACACCTTC. The chain recombines TRBV30 with TRBJ1-2; D may be TRBD1 (6 bases). Germline CDR1 and CDR2: GTSNPN and SVGIG (reference sequence). The V end was cut by 5 bases, the J end by 3 bases, with 10 bases between. This CDR3 region has 12 residues.

This clone was detected a few times. The rearrangement joins TRBV4-3 to TRBJ2-1, with 8 bases that match TRBD2. V was pared by 1 base and J by 9 bases, with 23 bases of the junction left unmatched. The V gene's germline CDR1 is LGHNA and CDR2 YSLEER. The CDR3 covers 20 residues. The CDR3 sequence: CASSQGGASGSPCGICEQFF. As DNA, the CDR3 is TGCGCCAGCAGCCAAGGGGGGGCTAGCGGGTCCCCCTGTGGGATTTGTGAGCAGTTCTTC.

The V call is TRBV7-9, the J call TRBJ2-1; D is possibly TRBD1 (5 bases). V lost 0 bases and J lost 10, with 7 bases in between. Looked up from germline, CDR1 is SEHNR and CDR2 is FQNEAQ (reference sequence). The CDR3 runs to 12 residues. CDR3 DNA: TGTGCCAGCAGCTTAGCGCCAGGGGAGCAGTTCTTC. This sequence encodes CASSLAPGEQFF.

The CDR3 DNA is TGTGCCAGCTCAAGAGCCGGGGGGGCAGCAGATACGCAGTATTTT. Protein: CASSRAGGAADTQYF. The J gene is TRBJ2-3, the V gene TRBV18; TRBD2 agrees at 8 bases. The CDR3 consists of 15 residues. J lost 4 bases, V lost 5 bases, and 8 bases had no gene match. Germline values: CDR1 KGHSH, CDR2 LQKENI.

This clone was counted between two and nine times. This rearrangement joins TRBV28 to TRBJ2-7; D is uncertain. This CDR3 contains 13 residues. Germline CDR1 and CDR2: MDHEN and SYDVKM. Trimming left V 5 bases short and J 3 bases short, with 11 bases between. CDR3 sequence (DNA): TGTGCCAGCAGTCCACCCAACTACTACGAGCAGTACTTC. Translated, it gives CASSPPNYYEQYF.

This clone has at least ten counts. The J gene is TRBJ2-1, the V gene TRBV29-1, with 8 positions matching TRBD2. CDR3 length: 14 amino acids. Germline loops: CDR1 SQVTM, CDR2 ANQGSEA. Trimming took 7 bases from V and 7 from J; bases not matched to a gene: 12. DNA of the CDR3: TGCAGCGCACCGGGAGGGGCGATTGTGAATGAGCAGTTCTTC. It yields the protein CSAPGGAIVNEQFF.

This clone was observed a handful of times. This chain connects TRBV5-1 to TRBJ2-2; D gene uncertain. The CDR3 runs to 15 residues. V lost 1 base and J 2 bases, leaving 9 bases between the germline ends. Germline V CDR1 and CDR2: SGHRS, YFSETQ. In DNA, the CDR3 is TGCGCCAGCAGCTTGTGGCAGATAAACACCGGGGAGCTGTTTTTT. Translated: CASSLWQINTGELFF.

The chain carries TRBV14 and TRBJ1-2; D remains unclear. The CDR3 spans 16 residues. V lost 0 bases to trimming and J lost 3 bases, with 14 bases between them. Looked up from germline, CDR1 is SGHDN and CDR2 is FVKESK. In DNA form, the CDR3 reads TGTGCCAGCAGCCAAGATATCAGGATCAGGCACTATGGCTACACCTTC. This gives the protein CASSQDIRIRHYGYTF.

In its sample, this clone was seen a few times. The rearrangement links TRBV7-9 to TRBJ1-5; D is perhaps TRBD1 (5 bases). The CDR3 runs to 17 residues. Trimming left V 5 bases short and J 2 bases short, with 19 bases between. Germline-derived CDR1 and CDR2 are SEHNR and FQNEAQ (reference sequence). This chain's CDR3 is CASSPFTGRRGNQPQHF. As DNA, the CDR3 is TGTGCCAGCAGCCCGTTCACAGGTCGAAGGGGCAATCAGCCCCAGCATTTT. The full variable domain, in which reference TRBV7-9 and TRBJ1-5 provide the parts outside the CDR3, is DTGVSQNPRHKITKRGQNVTFRCDPISEHNRLYWYRQTLGQGPEFLTYFQNEAQLEKSRLLSDRFSAERPKGSFSTLEIQRTEQGDSAMYLCASSPFTGRRGNQPQHFGDGTRLSIL.

The chain is built from TRBV7-2 and TRBJ2-7; 8 bases are a match to TRBD2. The germline gives CDR1 SGHTA, CDR2 FQGNSA. There are 15 residues in the CDR3. J gave up 3 bases and V 2 bases, and 6 bases lay outside the gene matches. CDR3 residues: CASSLRAGESYEQYF. The CDR3, as DNA: TGTGCCAGCAGCTTACGAGCGGGAGAAAGCTACGAGCAGTACTTC. The entire variable domain, with the rest obtained from reference TRBV7-2 and TRBJ2-7, is as follows: GAGVSQSPSNKVTEKGKDVELRCDPISGHTALYWYRQSLGQGLEFLIYFQGNSAPDKSGLPSDRFSAERTGGSVSTLTIQRTQQEDSAVYLCASSLRAGESYEQYFGPGTRLTVT.

This clone occurred a few times. V is TRBV9 and J is TRBJ2-5, with 8 nucleotides matching TRBD1. There are 14 residues in the CDR3. J lost 4 bases, V lost 1 base, and 3 bases had no gene match. Looked up from germline, CDR1 is SGDLS and CDR2 is YYNGEE. CDR3 amino acids: CASSVTGGRETQYF. CDR3 bases: TGTGCCAGCAGCGTAACAGGGGGGCGAGAGACCCAGTACTTC. The variable domain in full, with the rest retrieved from reference TRBV9 and TRBJ2-5, is DSGVTQTPKHLITATGQRVTLRCSPRSGDLSVYWYQQSLDQGLQFLIQYYNGEERAKGNILERFSAQQFPDLHSELNLSSLELGDSALYFCASSVTGGRETQYFGPGTRLLVL.

The chain uses TRBV5-4 and TRBJ1-2, with D tentatively TRBD1 (5 bases). CDR1 is SGHNT and CDR2 is YYREEE in the germline V gene (reference sequence). V dropped 0 bases and J dropped 8 bases, with 11 bases sitting between them. This CDR3 contains 13 residues. Here the CDR3 reads CASSLGDGGGYTF. CDR3 nucleotide sequence: TGTGCCAGCAGCTTGGGTGACGGGGGAGGCTACACCTTC.

The V call is TRBV30, the J call TRBJ1-6; 8 nucleotides agree with TRBD1. V dropped 3 bases and J dropped 11; count of bases not matched to a gene: 12. The CDR3 has 15 amino acids. Germline V lookup: CDR1 GTSNPN, CDR2 SVGIG (reference sequence). This CDR3 reads CAWRSHRGFGTPLHF. In DNA form, the CDR3 reads TGTGCCTGGAGATCTCACAGGGGGTTCGGGACACCCCTCCACTTT.

The V gene is TRBV23-1, the J gene TRBJ2-7; 7 bases agree with TRBD1. TRBV23-1 is reported as an ORF; its role is uncertain. The V segment lost 5 bases and the J segment 3 bases; nucleotides outside the gene matches: 4. This CDR3 is 13 amino acids long. Here the CDR3 DNA reads TGCGCCAGCAGTTGGGGACAGCACTACGAGCAGTACTTC. Residues: CASSWGQHYEQYF.

Only a few counts were recorded for this clone. The chain links TRBV10-3 to TRBJ2-7; D is perhaps TRBD1 (6 bases). V lost 8 bases, J lost 3 bases, and 11 bases lay in between. Germline V gives CDR1 ENHRY, CDR2 SYGVKD. CDR3 length: 12 amino acids. CDR3 coding DNA: TGTGCCATCGGAGGACAGCTCTACGAGCAGTACTTC. Translation: CAIGGQLYEQYF.

This chain joins TRBV6-5 and TRBJ1-2; D is undetermined. Trimming took 2 bases from V and 5 from J, leaving 15 bases between them. CDR1 is MNHEY, CDR2 SVGAGI, per germline. CDR3 length: 15 residues. CDR3 DNA: TGTGCCAGCAGTTACCGTGCGGGTTTAGGTTATGGCTACACCTTC. Protein product: CASSYRAGLGYGYTF.

The V gene is TRBV6-1, the J gene TRBJ1-2; no firm D call. The CDR3 runs to 13 residues. Looked up from germline, CDR1 is MNHNS and CDR2 is SASEGT. V lost 6 bases, J lost 2 bases, and 10 bases lay in between. CDR3 sequence: CASSPTRNYGYTF. The CDR3, as DNA: TGTGCCAGCAGCCCAACAAGAAACTATGGCTACACCTTC.

The V call is TRBV7-2, the J call TRBJ2-5; TRBD1 aligns across 9 bases. J was trimmed by 4 bases and V by 4 bases; bases with no gene match: 10. The germline V gene encodes CDR1 SGHTA and CDR2 FQGNSA. CDR3 size: 16 residues. The CDR3 DNA reads as TGTGCCAGCAGCTGGGGGGGACAGGGATTTGCAGAGACCCAGTACTTC. Amino acid sequence: CASSWGGQGFAETQYF. Full variable domain (missing parts from reference TRBV7-2 and TRBJ2-5): GAGVSQSPSNKVTEKGKDVELRCDPISGHTALYWYRQSLGQGLEFLIYFQGNSAPDKSGLPSDRFSAERTGGSVSTLTIQRTQQEDSAVYLCASSWGGQGFAETQYFGPGTRLLVL.

The chain combines TRBV28 with TRBJ2-7; TRBD2 agrees at 7 bases. The J segment lost 2 bases and the V segment lost 3 bases, leaving 13 bases of the junction unmatched. CDR1 and CDR2 (germline): MDHEN, SYDVKM. This CDR3 is 17 amino acids long. The DNA for the CDR3 is TGTGCCAGCAGTTTCCGTTTGGGGGGGGGTGCCACCTACGAGCAGTACTTC. Translated, it gives CASSFRLGGGATYEQYF.